This is a list of T cell receptor beta chains from one sample in a study of shared clonotypes between healthy human individuals. Assay: immunoSEQ multiplex PCR; the TCRdb copy retains only in-frame clones and omits some. The repertoire holds about 2.1 million clones, 85% to 95% seen once, with about 1.7% in the top ten. Sequencing was performed on naive CD8+ T cells from PBMCs. Receptor source: a man in his late teens or twenties in good health. Some clones in this sample may be carry-over from other donors' samples. The CDR3 runs from the conserved cysteine through the conserved F or W. The D gene is left open where the match is weak. Only some rows state a clone size, as once, few, many or a class for expanded clones.

TRBV10-3	TRBD1	TRBJ1-1	.	TGTGCCATCAGGCCGACAGGGTCAGCGAACACTGAAGCTTTCTTT	CAIRPTGSANTEAFF
TRBV7-2	TRBD2	TRBJ2-7	.	TGTGCCAGCAGCGTCGGACTAGCGGGAGCGTTTATGATCGAGCAGTACTTC	CASSVGLAGAFMIEQYF
TRBV2	.	TRBJ1-2	once	TGTGCCACCCGCCCGGGGGGGGAAAACTATGGCTACACCTTC	CATRPGGENYGYTF
TRBV18	.	TRBJ2-7	.	TGTGCCAGCTCACCCGGTTTCGAGGACAGATACTACGAGCAGTACTTC	CASSPGFEDRYYEQYF
TRBV9	.	TRBJ1-5	.	TGTGCCAGCAGCGCGGGAGGCGGAGATTATAGCAATCAGCCCCAGCATTTT	CASSAGGGDYSNQPQHF
TRBV14	TRBD1	TRBJ2-1	.	TGTGCCAGCAGCCAATTACCGGGACAGGGCGACAATGAGCAGTTCTTC	CASSQLPGQGDNEQFF
TRBV5-1	.	TRBJ2-3	.	TGCGCCACCTACACGAGGGCCCGCACAGATACGCAGTATTTT	CATYTRARTDTQYF
TRBV5-6	TRBD1	TRBJ1-5	.	TGTGCCAGCAGCCGAGGGGGCTATAGCAATCAGCCCCAGCATTTT	CASSRGGYSNQPQHF
TRBV7-9	.	TRBJ2-7	.	TGTGCCAGCAGCCCAGCCCGGCTAGGAGGCCACGAGCAGTACTTC	CASSPARLGGHEQYF
TRBV27	TRBD1	TRBJ2-5	.	TGTGCCAGCAAATTCAGGGGGCCTTCCCAAGAGACCCAGTACTTC	CASKFRGPSQETQYF
TRBV27	.	TRBJ2-7	.	TGTGCCAGCAGCGTTAAGGGACGCGAGCAGTACTTC	CASSVKGREQYF
TRBV2	.	TRBJ1-3	.	TGTGCCAGCTACCACCAGGGGACCGCTGGAAACACCATATATTTT	CASYHQGTAGNTIYF
TRBV28	.	TRBJ1-4	.	TGTGCCAGCGCCTTACAGGGCTCTAATGAAAAACTGTTTTTT	CASALQGSNEKLFF
TRBV19	.	TRBJ2-2	once	TGTGCCAGTAGACTCACTACCAACAGGGTCACCGGGGAGCTGTTTTTT	CASRLTTNRVTGELFF
TRBV10-2	.	TRBJ2-7	.	TGCGCCAGCTCGGGAGACAGGCGGGGCGAGCAGTACTTC	CASSGDRRGEQYF
TRBV19	.	TRBJ2-7	.	TGTGCCAGTAGTATACGGACCCCAAAACACGGGGAGCAGTACTTC	CASSIRTPKHGEQYF
TRBV4-3	.	TRBJ1-1	.	TGCGCCAGCAGCCAACGGGGGGCGGGAACTGAAGCTTTCTTT	CASSQRGAGTEAFF
TRBV9	TRBD1	TRBJ2-2	.	TGTGCCAGCAGCGTAGGGGGACAGGGAAACGGGGAGCTGTTTTTT	CASSVGGQGNGELFF
TRBV7-8	.	TRBJ1-2	.	TGTGCCAGCAGCTTACTTATGATGGGGAGAGGCGGCTACACCTTC	CASSLLMMGRGGYTF
TRBV25-1	TRBD1	TRBJ1-4	.	TGTGCCAGCAGTGATCTTACGGGACAGGGGGACGAAAAACTGTTTTTT	CASSDLTGQGDEKLFF
TRBV6-5	.	TRBJ1-4	.	TGTGCCAGCAGTTACCCGAAGCCTGCAACTAATGAAAAACTGTTTTTT	CASSYPKPATNEKLFF
TRBV28	.	TRBJ1-5	.	TGTGCCAGCAGCGAAGGGAGGGTAGGCAATCAGCCCCAGCATTTT	CASSEGRVGNQPQHF
TRBV29-1	.	TRBJ1-2	.	TGCAGCGTTTCCGGGGCCAGGGATGGATTTGATGGCTACACCTTC	CSVSGARDGFDGYTF
TRBV27	TRBD2	TRBJ2-2	once	TGTGCCAGCAGTTTATGGTCTGCGGGAGGGAGCCCCGACGGGGAGCTGTTTTTT	CASSLWSAGGSPDGELFF
TRBV10-3	.	TRBJ2-7	once	TGTGCCATCAGTGTCATCTCGACCTACGAGCAGTACTTC	CAISVISTYEQYF
TRBV10-3	TRBD2	TRBJ2-7	.	TGTGCCATCAAGGATGGGACTAGTACGTACGAGCAGTACTTC	CAIKDGTSTYEQYF
TRBV5-6	.	TRBJ1-1	.	TGTGCCAGCAGCTTGGGTCGTAAAGGGGCTTTCTTT	CASSLGRKGAFF
TRBV10-3	.	TRBJ2-5	.	TGTGCCATCAGTGACAAGCCCGGGAGTGGCATAGAGACCCAGTACTTC	CAISDKPGSGIETQYF
TRBV7-3	.	TRBJ2-2	.	TGTGCCAGCAGCTTATCGACTAGCAGGGGCGGGGAGCTGTTTTTT	CASSLSTSRGGELFF
TRBV9	TRBD1	TRBJ2-2	.	TGTGCCAGCAGCCTCGACAGGGGAAACACCGGGGAGCTGTTTTTT	CASSLDRGNTGELFF
TRBV29-1	.	TRBJ2-7	.	TGCAGCGTTGAAGATTGGGGACAAGGATCCTACGAGCAGTACTTC	CSVEDWGQGSYEQYF
TRBV29-1	.	TRBJ2-3	.	TGCAGCGCGATCTTCGACGGAGATACGCAGTATTTT	CSAIFDGDTQYF
TRBV7-9	TRBD2	TRBJ2-1	.	TGTGCCAGCAGCTTAGTCTCGGGACTAGGCAATGAGCAGTTCTTC	CASSLVSGLGNEQFF
TRBV27	.	TRBJ1-2	.	TGTGCCAGCAGTTTATCGGACGGCAGGGCGAGCGACTACACCTTC	CASSLSDGRASDYTF
TRBV7-6	.	TRBJ2-7	.	TGTGCCAGCAGCTCTTATAGCTCCTACGAGCAGTACTTC	CASSSYSSYEQYF
TRBV7-2	.	TRBJ2-7	.	TGTGCCAGCAGCTTAGGCAGGGGCCACGAGCAGTACTTC	CASSLGRGHEQYF
TRBV13	.	TRBJ1-1	.	TGTGCCAGCAGCTTAGGTTTGACTGAAGCTTTCTTT	CASSLGLTEAFF
TRBV9	.	TRBJ2-2	.	TGTGCCAGCAGCCTAGGGGAGGGACAGCTCGCGAACACCGGGGAGCTGTTTTTT	CASSLGEGQLANTGELFF
TRBV28	TRBD1	TRBJ1-2	.	TGTGCCAGCAGTGCACGCGGACAGGTCTATGGCTACACCTTC	CASSARGQVYGYTF
TRBV5-1	TRBD1	TRBJ1-1	once	TGCGCCAGCAGCCTCAGGGGGCCCGACACTGAAGCTTTCTTT	CASSLRGPDTEAFF